This is a list of T cell receptor beta chains from one sample in a study of T cell responses to AZD1222 COVID-19 vaccine. Here immunoSEQ multiplex PCR was the method, and the copy in TCRdb shows in-frame clones only, minus some. Altogether approximately 130,000 clones are present, approximately 83% being singletons, with the ten largest covering less than 10%. This specimen consisted of peripheral blood, obtained on day 0 of AZD1222 vaccination. The receptors were gathered from an adult in good health. Both conserved end residues are part of each CDR3. A D gene is named only where the DNA matches it firmly. The listing skips clone size in some rows; elsewhere it reads once, few, many or a size class.

TRBD1	once	TRBV19	TRBJ1-2	TGTGCCAGTAGTACCCCGACAGGGGAGAACTATGGCTACACCTTC	CASSTPTGENYGYTF
NA	NA	TRBV18	TRBJ1-2	TGTGCCAGCTCACCTTTTTCGGATATGAGGGACGGCTACACCTTC	CASSPFSDMRDGYTF
NA	NA	TRBV29-1	TRBJ2-3	TGCAGCACCTACTACACAGATACGCAGTATTTT	CSTYYTDTQYF
TRBD2	NA	TRBV5-1	TRBJ2-7	TGCGCCAGCAGCTTGGATTCTAGCGGGGTCTGGTCTTCTGAGCAGTACTTC	CASSLDSSGVWSSEQYF
TRBD1	NA	TRBV3-1/TRBV3-2	TRBJ2-7	TGTGCCAGCAGCCGACAGGGGAGCTCCTACGAGCAGTACTTC	CASSRQGSSYEQYF
NA	NA	TRBV3-1/TRBV3-2	TRBJ2-1	TGTGCCAGCAGCCAAGATCTGGCGGCGACCTACAATGAGCAGTTCTTC	CASSQDLAATYNEQFF
TRBD1	once	TRBV5-6	TRBJ2-7	TGTGCCAGCAGCTACCCGACAGGGGAAGAGCAGTACTTC	CASSYPTGEEQYF
TRBD1	NA	TRBV3-1/TRBV3-2	TRBJ1-1	TGTGCCAGCAGCGGGGGGACAGGGGTTCAAGCTTTCTTT	CASSGGTGVQAFF
TRBD2	NA	TRBV6-5	TRBJ2-5	TGTGCCAGCGGGTCTAGCGGGGGGGCGGAGACCCAGTACTTC	CASGSSGGAETQYF
TRBD2	NA	TRBV6-5	TRBJ2-1	TGTGCCAGCAGCACACTAGCGGGAGCGTACAATGAGCAGTTCTTC	CASSTLAGAYNEQFF
TRBD1	NA	TRBV6-2/TRBV6-3	TRBJ1-2	TGTGCCAGCAGTTCAAGACAGGGTACCTATGGCTACACCTTC	CASSSRQGTYGYTF
TRBD1	NA	TRBV19	TRBJ2-5	TGTGCCAGTAGGAAACAGGGGTCGGAGACCCAGTACTTC	CASRKQGSETQYF
NA	NA	TRBV3-1/TRBV3-2	TRBJ2-5	TGTGCCAGCAGCCGAACTGGGACCCAGTACTTC	CASSRTGTQYF
NA	NA	TRBV7-5	TRBJ2-3	TGTGTCAGAAGCCAACTTATATGTGTGGGGGAGGCAGATACGCAGTATTTT	CVRSQLICVGEADTQYF
TRBD2	NA	TRBV24-1	TRBJ2-1	TGTGCCACCAGTGGGGTTAGGGTGTCTAGCGGGAACAATGAGCAGTTCTTC	CATSGVRVSSGNNEQFF
NA	NA	TRBV6-1	TRBJ2-7	TGTGCCAGCAGTGAATACCCATTATCCCTCTCAGGCCACGAGCAGTACTTC	CASSEYPLSLSGHEQYF
TRBD2	few	TRBV2	TRBJ2-7	TGTGCCAGCAGTGTGTCGGGCGGGGGGGCCCAAGGTAGGGAGCAGTACTTC	CASSVSGGGAQGREQYF
NA	once	TRBV5-1	TRBJ2-3	TGCGCCAGCAGCTTGGGGGACGGTACAGATACGCAGTATTTT	CASSLGDGTDTQYF
NA	NA	TRBV7-9	TRBJ2-1	TGTGCCAGCAGCCCGCCGCCCCGATGGGGCAATGAGCAGTTCTTC	CASSPPPRWGNEQFF
NA	NA	TRBV28	TRBJ1-2	TGTGCCAGCAGGGACTATGGCTACACCTTC	CASRDYGYTF
NA	NA	TRBV5-1	TRBJ2-7	TGCGCCAGCAGCTTAGAAACCCTAACCTACGAGCAGTACTTC	CASSLETLTYEQYF
NA	NA	TRBV18	TRBJ1-1	TGTGCCAGCTCGCAAGACTCCGGGGGCACTGAAGCTTTCTTT	CASSQDSGGTEAFF
NA	NA	TRBV7-9	TRBJ1-2	TGTGCCAGCAGCCCCCCGGGAGGGGGAAAGGTGGATGGCTACACCTTC	CASSPPGGGKVDGYTF
NA	once	TRBV28	TRBJ1-2	TGTGCCAGCAGTCTTACCGTGCTAGGCTACACCTTC	CASSLTVLGYTF
NA	NA	TRBV28	TRBJ2-7	TGTGCCAGCAGCCTCTACTACGAGCAGTACTTC	CASSLYYEQYF